In its sample, the clone carrying this T cell receptor beta chain was seen a few times. Its antigen is not identified. This entry belongs to a study of cytomegalovirus exposure and HLA in healthy donors. Study conclusions and caveats: When analyzed later, a missense DCLRE1C variant was found to be linked to TCR beta V- and J-gene trimming.

In the PCR, 60 Vbeta and 13 Jbeta primers were used. Assay: immunoSEQ multiplex PCR; the TCRdb copy retains only in-frame clones and omits some. This sample carries approximately 120,000 clones, 81% of them seen once, and the ten largest clones take 0.95% to 1.4%. Healthy donors of bone marrow made up the group. Germline loops: CDR1 KGHSH, CDR2 LQKENI. The germline V and J ends were trimmed by 0 bases and 2 bases, with 7 bases remaining between them. This CDR3 comprises 14 residues. The receptor's source is a woman aged 25 to 39 in good health and CMV-seronegative. This chain joins TRBV18 and TRBJ1-1; D is ambiguous. The sample consisted of PBMCs. The CDR3 sequence is CASSPPRSNTEAFF. CDR3 nucleotide sequence: TGTGCCAGCTCACCACCGAGGAGTAACACTGAAGCTTTCTTT.